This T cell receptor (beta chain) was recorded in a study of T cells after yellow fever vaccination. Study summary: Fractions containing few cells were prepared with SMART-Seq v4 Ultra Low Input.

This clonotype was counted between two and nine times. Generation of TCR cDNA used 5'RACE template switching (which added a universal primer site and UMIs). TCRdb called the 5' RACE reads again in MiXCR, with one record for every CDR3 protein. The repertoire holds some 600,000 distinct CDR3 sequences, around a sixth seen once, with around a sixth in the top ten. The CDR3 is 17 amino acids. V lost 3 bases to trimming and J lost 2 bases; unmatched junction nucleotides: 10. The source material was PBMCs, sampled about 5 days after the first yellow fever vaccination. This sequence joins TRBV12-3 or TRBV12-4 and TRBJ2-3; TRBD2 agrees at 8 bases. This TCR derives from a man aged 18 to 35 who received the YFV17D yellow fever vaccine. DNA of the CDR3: TGTGCCAGCAGTTTCCCCTTGGGTAGCGGGGCCACAGATACGCAGTATTTT. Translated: CASSFPLGSGATDTQYF.